Shown below are 8 T cell receptor beta chains from a single sample sequenced in a study of monozygotic twins with cystic fibrosis. This table comes from immunoSEQ multiplex PCR, and its TCRdb copy is limited to in-frame clones, with some not included. Of 11,000 to 15,000 clones in the sample, around 84% were seen once. Material: blood. The receptors come from a boy aged 5-17 years with cystic fibrosis.

This clone turned up a few times. The chain couples TRBV7-9 to TRBJ2-6, with D tentatively TRBD2 (5 bases). The ends were cut back, 5 bases at V and 2 bases at J, with 10 bases in the middle. Germline V gives CDR1 SEHNR, CDR2 FQNEAQ (reference sequence). The CDR3 covers 15 residues. As DNA, the CDR3 is TGTGCCAGCAGCCCCGGGAACACTGGGGCCAACGTCCTGACTTTC. Translating it yields CASSPGNTGANVLTF.

The V gene is TRBV2, the J gene TRBJ1-3; the D gene is possibly TRBD1 (6 bases). Trimming removed 9 bases at V and 4 bases at J, with 13 bases between. Looked up from germline, CDR1 is SNHLY and CDR2 is FYNNEI. The CDR3 extends over 13 amino acids. Here the CDR3 reads CASEGGDGNTIYF. Written as DNA, the CDR3 is TGTGCCAGTGAGGGGGGCGACGGAAACACCATATATTTT.

The J gene is TRBJ2-6, the V gene TRBV18, with 10 positions matching TRBD1. The germline V gene encodes CDR1 KGHSH and CDR2 LQKENI. The CDR3 is made up of 18 amino acids. The junction had 11 bases not matched to a gene; V was cut back by 8 bases and J by 1 base. The CDR3 DNA sequence: TGTGCCAGCGCCTATGCCGGGACAGGGGTTTCTGGGGCCAACGTCCTGACTTTC. It specifies CASAYAGTGVSGANVLTF. The whole variable domain, remainder taken from reference TRBV18 and TRBJ2-6, is NAGVMQNPRHLVRRRGQEARLRCSPMKGHSHVYWYRQLPEEGLKFMVYLQKENIIDESGMPKERFSAEFPKEGPSILRIQQVVRGDSAAYFCASAYAGTGVSGANVLTFGAGSRLTVL.

This clone has a single count. This chain links TRBV4-1 with TRBJ2-3; D may be TRBD2 (5 bases). Germline CDR1 MGHRA, CDR2 YSYEKL. This CDR3 contains 15 residues. The V end was cut by 1 base, the J end by 3 bases, with 11 bases between. This CDR3 is CASSQVGVRTDTQYF. CDR3 sequence (DNA): TGCGCCAGCAGCCAAGTCGGGGTGCGGACAGATACGCAGTATTTT.

The chain recombines TRBV5-1 with TRBJ2-7, with 11 bases fitting TRBD2. The CDR3 is made up of 15 amino acids. J gave up 3 bases and V 4 bases, and 6 bases lay outside the gene matches. Germline CDR1 is SGHRS and CDR2 is YFSETQ. The CDR3 DNA sequence: TGCGCCAGCAGCAAAACTAGCGGGAGTATCTACGAGCAGTACTTC. This encodes CASSKTSGSIYEQYF.

The chain links TRBV7-2 to TRBJ1-1; D remains unclear. In germline, CDR1 is SGHTA, CDR2 FQGNSA. The CDR3 length is 15 residues. Trimming took off 4 bases at V and 2 bases at J, with 14 bases between the two ends. The CDR3 bases are TGTGCCAGCAGCTCCCGCTTGGGAAGCAACACTGAAGCTTTCTTT. It translates to CASSSRLGSNTEAFF.

This clone was seen a few times. This chain joins TRBV4-1 and TRBJ2-1, with TRBD1 matching over 7 bases. From germline, CDR1 is MGHRA and CDR2 YSYEKL. J was trimmed by 9 bases and V by 1 base; bases with no gene match: 3. This CDR3 has 13 amino acids. The DNA for the CDR3 is TGCGCCAGCAGCCAAGTACAGGGGAGTGAGCAGTTCTTC. Its protein product is CASSQVQGSEQFF.

The chain uses TRBV19 and TRBJ1-1; D may be TRBD1 (6 bases). Trimming shortened V by 1 base and J by 5 bases, and 11 bases separated the two germline ends. From germline, CDR1 is LNHDA and CDR2 SQIVND (reference sequence). CDR3 length: 14 residues. CDR3: CASSIAGRGTEAFF. CDR3 bases: TGTGCCAGTAGTATAGCGGGCAGGGGTACTGAAGCTTTCTTT.